This T cell receptor beta chain was profiled in a study of graft-versus-host responses after intestinal transplantation. The overall study: Transplant recipients had multivisceral, liver-intestinal, or isolated intestinal grafts. Anti-thymocyte globulin served as induction for all recipients, who then took tacrolimus and steroids for about three years. General observations from the study: Early post-transplant falls in HvG clones accompanied the peak levels of circulating GvH clones. GvH clones were identified in recipient marrow, with some first appearing in ileum or blood.

Trimming left V 2 bases short and J 2 bases short, with 22 bases between. Germline V gene lookup returns CDR1 SEHNR and CDR2 FQNEAQ (reference sequence). The CDR3 is 19 amino acids. Repertoires were generated with immunoSEQ multiplex PCR, while TCRdb's copy carries only in-frame clones and drops some. Of around 92,000 clones listed, around 88% are singletons. Turning to this clone: Its antigen is not identified.

The clonotype originates from a human patient who received an intestinal transplant, so some T cells may come from the graft donor. Specimen: PBMCs, collected 255 days after intestinal transplant. The V and J genes are TRBV7-9 and TRBJ2-1, with D perhaps matching TRBD1 or TRBD2 (5 bases each). The CDR3 protein is CASSLPRPPARGPYNEQFF. The CDR3 DNA reads as TGTGCCAGCAGCTTACCAAGGCCCCCCGCACGGGGCCCCTACAATGAGCAGTTCTTC.